The 5 T cell receptor beta chains below come from one sample, sequenced in a study of CD4 and CD8 cells across lung adenocarcinoma regions. TCRdb re-analysed the PCR reads in MiXCR, keeping a single row per CDR3 protein. The data contain 20,000 to 25,000 distinct CDR3 sequences, roughly half of them singletons. Sample: CD8+ T cells from the center of a lung tumor. Receptors originate from a female donor with lung adenocarcinoma. The CD4 and CD8 labels of this study may be unreliable.

J is TRBJ2-3 and V is TRBV6-1, with D possibly matching TRBD2 (6 bases). This CDR3 is 16 amino acids long. Trimming removed 4 bases from V and 0 bases from J, with 14 bases in between. Germline V CDR1 and CDR2: MNHNS, SASEGT. CDR3 nucleotide sequence: TGTGCCAGCAGTGTCTTAACTAGCAGTAGCACAGATACGCAGTATTTT. Protein: CASSVLTSSSTDTQYF.

This clonotype was counted a few times. The rearrangement uses TRBV6-1 and TRBJ2-5; 9 nucleotides align to TRBD1. There are 15 residues in the CDR3. The V gene's germline CDR1 is MNHNS and CDR2 SASEGT. V lost 6 bases to trimming and J lost 11 bases; unmatched junction nucleotides: 16. The CDR3 reads CASRPRQGVAFEQYF. CDR3 DNA sequence: TGTGCCAGCAGGCCCCGACAGGGGGTGGCTTTTGAGCAGTACTTC.

This clonotype was counted many times. The V and J genes are TRBV11-2 and TRBJ2-5; weak D call: TRBD2 (6 bases). CDR1 is SGHAT, CDR2 FQNNGV, per germline. V lost 5 bases and J lost 4, with 20 bases in between. CDR3 length: 16 amino acids. CDR3 residues: CASSRNGLSGGETQYF. Written as DNA, the CDR3 is TGTGCCAGCAGCCGGAACGGACTTTCCGGGGGAGAGACCCAGTACTTC.

This clonotype was observed a few times. The chain links TRBV4-2 to TRBJ2-3; D not resolved. The V end lost 1 base, the J end lost 2 bases, and 13 bases lay between the germline ends. The germline CDR1 and CDR2 sequences are LGHNA and YNFKEQ. The CDR3 totals 16 residues. The CDR3 DNA follows: TGTGCCAGCAGCCAAGTTCACGGCTCACCCACAGATACGCAGTATTTT. This sequence encodes CASSQVHGSPTDTQYF.

This clonotype is labeled as medium-sized. The rearrangement uses TRBV6-1 and TRBJ2-1; maybe TRBD2 (7 bases). Near its end, the DNA agrees better with TRBJ2-7, so the J call may be wrong. The germline CDR1 and CDR2 sequences are MNHNS and SASEGT. The CDR3 has 15 amino acids. CDR3: CASSEGGPVKNEQYF. CDR3 coding DNA: TGTGCCAGCAGTGAGGGGGGGCCGGTCAAGAACGAGCAGTACTTC.